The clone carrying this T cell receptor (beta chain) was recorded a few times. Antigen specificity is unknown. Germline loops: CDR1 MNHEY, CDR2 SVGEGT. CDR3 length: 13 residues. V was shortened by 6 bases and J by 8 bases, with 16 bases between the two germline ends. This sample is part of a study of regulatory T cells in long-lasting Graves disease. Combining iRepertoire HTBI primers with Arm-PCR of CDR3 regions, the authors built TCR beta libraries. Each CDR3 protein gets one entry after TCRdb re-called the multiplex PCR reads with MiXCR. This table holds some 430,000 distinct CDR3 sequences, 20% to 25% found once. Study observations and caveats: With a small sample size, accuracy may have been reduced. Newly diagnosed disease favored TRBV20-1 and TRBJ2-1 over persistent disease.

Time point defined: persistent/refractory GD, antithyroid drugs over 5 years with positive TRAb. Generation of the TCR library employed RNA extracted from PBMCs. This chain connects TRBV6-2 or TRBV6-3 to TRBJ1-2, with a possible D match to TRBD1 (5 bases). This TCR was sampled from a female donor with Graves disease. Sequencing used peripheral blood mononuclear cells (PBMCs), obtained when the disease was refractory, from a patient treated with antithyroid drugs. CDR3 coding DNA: TGTGCCAGCAGCCGTGGGACCGACGCGGGCTACACCTTC. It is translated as CASSRGTDAGYTF.